This T cell receptor beta chain derives from a study of Ad26.COV2.S vaccination and SARS-CoV-2 variants (dated by TCRdb to the early 2020s). Study-level background: Donors in the vaccine arm were drawn from COV1001, a multicentre, randomized, double-blind, placebo-controlled phase I-IIa trial testing Ad26.COV2.S in healthy adults. Trial participants were randomized into five groups of five: low-dose or high-dose Ad26.COV2.S given once or twice, or placebo on both occasions. Throughout the experiments and outcome assessment, investigators stayed blinded to trial group allocation. Sequencing of the TCRbeta repertoire served to evaluate the specificity and breadth of SARS-CoV-2-reactive T cell receptors following Ad26.COV2.S vaccination. The TCR-sequenced set comprised about 30 samples: approximately 20 Ad26.COV2.S vaccine recipients, 5 placebo recipients and 8 SARS-CoV-2 convalescent individuals. Ad26.COV2.S was given intramuscularly at 5x10^10 or 1x10^11 viral particles, as a single shot or as two shots 56 days apart.

V is pruned by 0 bases and J by 12 bases, leaving 13 bases of the junction without a gene match. The germline V gene (reference sequence) yields SGHNT for CDR1 and YYREEE for CDR2. The CDR3 holds 15 amino acids from the cysteine to the phenylalanine. Here the CDR3 DNA is all that survives: 45 bases in frame from base 1. The immunoSEQ Assay was used to sequence TCRbeta CDR3 regions. After extraction, genomic DNA underwent amplification by bias-controlled multiplex PCR, followed by high-throughput sequencing. The authors processed their data as follows. To quantify the absolute abundance of every unique TCRbeta CDR3 region, sequences were collapsed and filtered. T cell fraction was estimated by normalizing TCRbeta template counts to usable DNA, which was measured by amplifying reference genes present in all nucleated cells. Repertoire TCRs were annotated as SARS-CoV-2-specific by exact matching of V gene, CDR3 amino acid sequence and J gene to a known reactive TCR set. The reference SARS-CoV-2 TCR set was obtained from MIRA and was filtered for enrichment in COVID-19-positive ImmuneCODE repertoires, whereby public or cross-reactive TCRs were removed. Using the MIRA antigens, annotated TCRs were further analysed by specific ORF or by position within an ORF. Breadth was defined as annotated unique rearrangements over total unique productive rearrangements; depth was the summed frequency of those rearrangements. Group comparisons of TCR breadth used two-sided Wilcoxon rank-sum tests. TCRdb re-hosts the immuneACCESS table, in-frame sequences only. Its copies lack some clones; in the studies checked, an unresolved V gene accounts for under half of them, and the cause for the rest is not known. V, J and clone size are taken as reported in that table, and D and trimming were inferred from the DNA itself. For this sample there are hundreds of thousands of clones; roughly four fifths appear just once. About 7.1% of the sample is taken by the ten largest.

Note on this clone: Which antigen it targets is not known. Per-base qualities were not stored, and no clone one base away is much larger.

The label giving this sample's treatment or condition can be read as: 15 to 20 received Ad26.COV2.S at low or high dose, single or two shots; roughly five received placebo; per-sample allocation not given. Repertoires of vaccine and placebo recipients were sequenced from samples taken on day 63 after the first injection. Between 29 July and 7 August 2020, Cohort 1b enrolled 25 adults aged 18-55 years at one site in Boston, USA. As a vaccine, Ad26.COV2.S was a replication-incompetent adenovirus type 26 vector that expressed a prefusion-stabilized SARS-CoV-2 spike protein derived from the original Wuhan strain. The full study reports these points: The study was not powered to compare responses between vaccine doses or regimens. Vaccine and placebo recipients had comparable non-spike TCR breadth, which fits with the vaccine containing only spike. Ad26.COV2.S recipients had higher spike-specific TCR breadth than placebo recipients (P = 0.0014). After vaccination, spike-specific CD8+ and CD4+ T cell responses were reported to show substantial breadth. The authors noted that total T cell responses may have been underestimated by the TCR breadth and depth analyses.

The chain employs TRBV5-4 and TRBJ2-5; TRBD2 lines up with 8 middle nucleotides. The TCR was taken from a person between 18 and 59 years old who received the Ad26.COV2.S COVID-19 vaccine or a placebo. The specimen was peripheral blood, collected in a trial of Ad26.COV2.S vaccine versus placebo. Here the CDR3 is given as CASSLETSGSPSEYF. The DNA sequence follows: TGTGCCAGCAGCTTGGAAACTAGCGGCTCCCCGTCGGAGTACTTC.